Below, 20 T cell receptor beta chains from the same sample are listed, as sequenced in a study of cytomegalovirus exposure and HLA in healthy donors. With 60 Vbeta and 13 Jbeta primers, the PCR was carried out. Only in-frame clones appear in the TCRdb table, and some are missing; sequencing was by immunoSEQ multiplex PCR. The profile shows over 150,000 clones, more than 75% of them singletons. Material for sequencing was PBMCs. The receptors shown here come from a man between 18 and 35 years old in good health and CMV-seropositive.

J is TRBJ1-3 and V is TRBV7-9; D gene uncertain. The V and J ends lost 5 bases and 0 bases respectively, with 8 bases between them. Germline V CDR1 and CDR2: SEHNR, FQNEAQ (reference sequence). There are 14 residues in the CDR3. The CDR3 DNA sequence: TGTGCCAGCAGCCATACGAGCTCTGGAAACACCATATATTTT. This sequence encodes CASSHTSSGNTIYF.

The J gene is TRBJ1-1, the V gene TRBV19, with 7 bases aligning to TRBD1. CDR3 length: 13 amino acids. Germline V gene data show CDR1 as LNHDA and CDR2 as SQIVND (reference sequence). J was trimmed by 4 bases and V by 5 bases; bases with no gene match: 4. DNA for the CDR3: TGTGCCAGTAGTGGCAGGGGGTTCACTGAAGCTTTCTTT. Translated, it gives CASSGRGFTEAFF.

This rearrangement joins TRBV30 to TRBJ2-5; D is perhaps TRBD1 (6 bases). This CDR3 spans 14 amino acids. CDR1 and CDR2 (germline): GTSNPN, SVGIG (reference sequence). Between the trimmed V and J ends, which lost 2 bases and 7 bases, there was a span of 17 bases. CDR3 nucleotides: TGTGCCTGGAGTCACGACATTAAGACAGGGACCCAGTACTTC. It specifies CAWSHDIKTGTQYF.

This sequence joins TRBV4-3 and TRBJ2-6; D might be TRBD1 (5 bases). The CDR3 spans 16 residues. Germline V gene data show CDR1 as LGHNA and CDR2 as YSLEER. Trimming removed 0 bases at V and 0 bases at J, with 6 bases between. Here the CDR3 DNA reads TGCGCCAGCAGCCAAGACAGGGCCTCTGGGGCCAACGTCCTGACTTTC. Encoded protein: CASSQDRASGANVLTF.

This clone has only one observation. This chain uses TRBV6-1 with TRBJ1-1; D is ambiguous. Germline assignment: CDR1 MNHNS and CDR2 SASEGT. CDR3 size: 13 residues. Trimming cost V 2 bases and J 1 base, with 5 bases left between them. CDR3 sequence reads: CASSESRNTEAFF. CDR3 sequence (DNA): TGTGCCAGCAGTGAAAGCCGGAACACTGAAGCTTTCTTT.

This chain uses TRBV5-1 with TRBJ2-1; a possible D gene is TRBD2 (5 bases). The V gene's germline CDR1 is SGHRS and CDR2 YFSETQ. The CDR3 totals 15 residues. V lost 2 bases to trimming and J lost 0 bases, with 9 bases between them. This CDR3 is CASSLLGLSYNEQFF. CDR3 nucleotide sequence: TGCGCCAGCAGCTTACTTGGACTCTCCTACAATGAGCAGTTCTTC.

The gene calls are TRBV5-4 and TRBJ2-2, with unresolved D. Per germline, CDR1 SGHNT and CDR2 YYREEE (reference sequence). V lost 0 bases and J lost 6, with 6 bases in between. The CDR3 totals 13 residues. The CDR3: CASSLDLAGELFF. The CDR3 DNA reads TGTGCCAGCAGCTTGGACCTAGCCGGGGAGCTGTTTTTT.

CDR3 region: CASSATRGSEQFF. CDR3 nucleotides: TGTGCCAGCTCAGCAACCAGAGGCAGTGAGCAGTTCTTC. This chain joins TRBV18 and TRBJ2-1; D gene unclear. Per germline, CDR1 KGHSH and CDR2 LQKENI. Deletions cut 5 bases from V and 9 bases from J, with 14 bases between. The CDR3 is 13 residues long.

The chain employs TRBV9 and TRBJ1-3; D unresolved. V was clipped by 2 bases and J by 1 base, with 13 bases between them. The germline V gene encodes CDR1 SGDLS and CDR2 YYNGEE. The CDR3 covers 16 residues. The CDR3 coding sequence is TGTGCCAGCAGCGTTCCCGTAGGGAGTTCTGGAAACACCATATATTTT. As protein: CASSVPVGSSGNTIYF. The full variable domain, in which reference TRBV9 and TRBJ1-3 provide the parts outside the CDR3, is DSGVTQTPKHLITATGQRVTLRCSPRSGDLSVYWYQQSLDQGLQFLIQYYNGEERAKGNILERFSAQQFPDLHSELNLSSLELGDSALYFCASSVPVGSSGNTIYFGEGSWLTVV.

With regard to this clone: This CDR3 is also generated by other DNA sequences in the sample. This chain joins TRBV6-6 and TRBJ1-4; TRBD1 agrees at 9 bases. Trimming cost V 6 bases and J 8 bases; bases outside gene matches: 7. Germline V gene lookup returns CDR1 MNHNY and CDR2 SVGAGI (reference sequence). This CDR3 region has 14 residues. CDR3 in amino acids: CASSLTGGNEKLFF. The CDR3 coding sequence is TGTGCCAGCAGCTTGACAGGGGGTAACGAAAAACTGTTTTTT.

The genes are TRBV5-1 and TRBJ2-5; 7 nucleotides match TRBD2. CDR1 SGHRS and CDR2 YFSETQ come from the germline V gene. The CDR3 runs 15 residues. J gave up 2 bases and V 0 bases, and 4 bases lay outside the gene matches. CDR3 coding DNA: TGCGCCAGCAGCTTGGAAGCGGGAAGACAAGAGACCCAGTACTTC. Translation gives CASSLEAGRQETQYF.

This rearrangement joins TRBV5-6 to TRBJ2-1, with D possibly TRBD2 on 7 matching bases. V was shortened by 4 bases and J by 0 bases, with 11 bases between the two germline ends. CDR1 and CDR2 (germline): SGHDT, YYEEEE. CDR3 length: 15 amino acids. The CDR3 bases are TGTGCCAGCAGCCGGGGGGCGAGCTCCTACAATGAGCAGTTCTTC. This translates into CASSRGASSYNEQFF.

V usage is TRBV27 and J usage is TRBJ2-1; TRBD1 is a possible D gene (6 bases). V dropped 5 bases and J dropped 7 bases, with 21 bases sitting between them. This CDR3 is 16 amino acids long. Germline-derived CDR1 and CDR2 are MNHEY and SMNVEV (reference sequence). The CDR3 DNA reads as TGTGCCAGCAGTAGAGACCCGCGACAGGTCTCAAATGAGCAGTTCTTC. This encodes CASSRDPRQVSNEQFF.

The CDR3 DNA reads TGTGCCAGCAGCGCCTGGACAGGGCGGCAGTACTTC. Its protein product is CASSAWTGRQYF. This rearrangement joins TRBV9 to TRBJ2-7, with 8 positions matching TRBD1. CDR1 is SGDLS, CDR2 YYNGEE, per germline. Trimming took 3 bases from V and 9 from J; bases not matched to a gene: 5. The CDR3 extends over 12 amino acids.

In nucleotides, the CDR3 is TGTGCCACCAGCAGAGATCGAGGGACAGGGTCTCAAAAACTGTTTTTT. This encodes CATSRDRGTGSQKLFF. This chain uses TRBV15 with TRBJ1-4, with 9 positions matching TRBD1. The germline CDR1 and CDR2 sequences are LNHNV and YYDKDF (reference sequence). The ends lost 0 bases at V and 9 bases at J; junction bases unmatched: 8. This CDR3 is built from 16 residues.

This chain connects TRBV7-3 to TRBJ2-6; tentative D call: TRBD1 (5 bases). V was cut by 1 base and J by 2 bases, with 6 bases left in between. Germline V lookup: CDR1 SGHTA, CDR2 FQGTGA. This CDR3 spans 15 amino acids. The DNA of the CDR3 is TGTGCCAGCAGCTTAATGGACACTGGGGCCAACGTCCTGACTTTC. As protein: CASSLMDTGANVLTF.

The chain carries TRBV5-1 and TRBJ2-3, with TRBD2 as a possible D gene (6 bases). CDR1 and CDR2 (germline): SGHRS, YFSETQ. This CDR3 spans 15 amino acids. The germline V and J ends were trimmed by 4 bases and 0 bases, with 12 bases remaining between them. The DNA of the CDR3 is TGCGCCAGCAGCAGTCAAACTAGCAGCACAGATACGCAGTATTTT. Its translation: CASSSQTSSTDTQYF.

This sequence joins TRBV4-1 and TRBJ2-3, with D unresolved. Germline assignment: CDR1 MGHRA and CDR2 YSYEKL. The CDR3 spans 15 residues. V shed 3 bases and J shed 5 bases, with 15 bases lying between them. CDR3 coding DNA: TGCGCCAGCAGCCACTTAATCGGTCGAGAAGATACGCAGTATTTT. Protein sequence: CASSHLIGREDTQYF.

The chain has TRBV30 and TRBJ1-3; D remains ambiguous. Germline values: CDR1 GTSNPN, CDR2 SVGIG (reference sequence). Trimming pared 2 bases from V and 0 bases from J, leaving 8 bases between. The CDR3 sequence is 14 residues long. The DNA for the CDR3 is TGTGCCTGGAGTCGTCTTAGCTCTGGAAACACCATATATTTT. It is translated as CAWSRLSSGNTIYF.

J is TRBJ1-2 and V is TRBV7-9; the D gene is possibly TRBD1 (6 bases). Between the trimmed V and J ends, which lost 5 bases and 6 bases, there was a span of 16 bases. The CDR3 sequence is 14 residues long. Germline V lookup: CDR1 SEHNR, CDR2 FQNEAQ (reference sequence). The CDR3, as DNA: TGTGCCAGCAGCGAAAGGGGGGGACGGCATGGCTACACCTTC. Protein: CASSERGGRHGYTF.